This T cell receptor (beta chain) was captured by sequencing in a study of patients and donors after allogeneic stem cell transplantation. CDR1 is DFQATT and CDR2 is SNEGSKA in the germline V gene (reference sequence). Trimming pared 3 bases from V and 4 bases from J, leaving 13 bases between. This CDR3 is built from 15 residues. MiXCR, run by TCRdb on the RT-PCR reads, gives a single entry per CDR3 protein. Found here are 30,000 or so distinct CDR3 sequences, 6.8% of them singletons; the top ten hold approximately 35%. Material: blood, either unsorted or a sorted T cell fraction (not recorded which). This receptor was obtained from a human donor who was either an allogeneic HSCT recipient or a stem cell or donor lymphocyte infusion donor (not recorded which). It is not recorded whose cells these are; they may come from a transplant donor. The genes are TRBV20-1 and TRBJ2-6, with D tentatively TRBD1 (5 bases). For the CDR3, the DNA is TGCAGTGCTAGTGGTAAGGGGTCCGGGGCCAACGTCCTGACTTTC. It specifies CSASGKGSGANVLTF.